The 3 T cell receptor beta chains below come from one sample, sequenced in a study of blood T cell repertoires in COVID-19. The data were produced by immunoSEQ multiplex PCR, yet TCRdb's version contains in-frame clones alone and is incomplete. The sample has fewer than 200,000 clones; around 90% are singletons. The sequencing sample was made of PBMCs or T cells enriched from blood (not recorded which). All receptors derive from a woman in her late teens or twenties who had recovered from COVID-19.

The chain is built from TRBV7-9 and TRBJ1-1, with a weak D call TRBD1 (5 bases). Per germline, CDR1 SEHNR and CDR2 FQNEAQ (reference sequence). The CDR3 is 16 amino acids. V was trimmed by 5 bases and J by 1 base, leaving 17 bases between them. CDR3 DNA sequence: TGTGCCAGCAGCCCCCCGGGCCTCGGGGGGAACACTGAAGCTTTCTTT. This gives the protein CASSPPGLGGNTEAFF. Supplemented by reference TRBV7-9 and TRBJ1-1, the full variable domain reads DTGVSQNPRHKITKRGQNVTFRCDPISEHNRLYWYRQTLGQGPEFLTYFQNEAQLEKSRLLSDRFSAERPKGSFSTLEIQRTEQGDSAMYLCASSPPGLGGNTEAFFGQGTRLTVV.

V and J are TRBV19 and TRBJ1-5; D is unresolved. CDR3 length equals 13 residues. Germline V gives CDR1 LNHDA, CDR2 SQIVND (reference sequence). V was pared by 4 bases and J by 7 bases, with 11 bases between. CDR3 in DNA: TGTGCCAGTAGTACTGGCAGTTGGCAGCCCCAGCATTTT. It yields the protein CASSTGSWQPQHF.

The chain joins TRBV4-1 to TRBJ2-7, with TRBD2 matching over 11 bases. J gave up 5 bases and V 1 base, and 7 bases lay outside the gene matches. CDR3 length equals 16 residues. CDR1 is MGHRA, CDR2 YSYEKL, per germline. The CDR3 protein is CASSQVIAGGPHEQYF. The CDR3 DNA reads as TGCGCCAGCAGCCAAGTAATAGCGGGAGGGCCCCACGAGCAGTACTTC.